This entry is about one T cell receptor (beta chain). These data originate in a study of blood T cell repertoires in COVID-19. As for the study in general: COVID-19 samples from acute and convalescent phases originated in the United States, Italy and Spain.

Among Cohort 3 donors, those recovered had two negative PCRs, clearance, or symptom resolution. This CDR3 is 13 amino acids long. J was trimmed by 3 bases and V by 6 bases; bases with no gene match: 5. The germline gives CDR1 MNHEY, CDR2 SVGAGI. Assay: immunoSEQ multiplex PCR; the TCRdb copy retains only in-frame clones and omits some. The sample shows about 200,000 clones, 85% to 90% of them seen only once. The sequence came from a man aged 25 to 40 who had recovered from COVID-19. The sequenced sample was PBMCs or T cells enriched from blood (not recorded which). This sequence joins TRBV6-5 and TRBJ2-7, with 7 positions matching TRBD1. The CDR3 DNA reads TGTGCCAGCAGCAGAGACAGGGACTACGAGCAGTACTTC. Translation gives CASSRDRDYEQYF.